The 9 T cell receptor beta chains presented below share a single source sample, sequenced in a study of blood T cell repertoires in COVID-19. This table comes from immunoSEQ multiplex PCR, and its TCRdb copy is limited to in-frame clones, with some not included. The sample lists about 150,000 clones, 82% occurring once. Sequenced input: peripheral blood. The receptors derive from a human donor with acute or convalescent COVID-19. The donor label of this sample is uncertain.

The V gene is TRBV27, the J gene TRBJ1-2; D unclear. Between the trimmed V and J ends, which lost 5 bases and 4 bases, there was a span of 11 bases. The CDR3 is 13 amino acids. Germline lookup yields CDR1 MNHEY and CDR2 SMNVEV (reference sequence). Here the CDR3 DNA reads TGTGCCAGCAGTACCTCAGGTCTCTATGGCTACACCTTC. As protein: CASSTSGLYGYTF.

The V and J genes are TRBV3-1 (or the pseudogene TRBV3-2) and TRBJ1-6; no clear D. The CDR3 is 12 amino acids. The V end was cut by 2 bases, the J end by 9 bases, with 5 bases between. Per germline, CDR1 LGHDT and CDR2 YNNKEL (reference sequence). The CDR3 region has the DNA TGTGCCAGCAGCCAACCCGGTTCACCCCTCCACTTT. This translates into CASSQPGSPLHF.

The chain links TRBV3-1 (or the pseudogene TRBV3-2) to TRBJ1-5; 7 positions agree with TRBD1. The CDR3 sequence is 14 residues long. V lost 4 bases, J lost 3 bases, and 3 bases stayed unmatched. Germline V gene sequence: CDR1 LGHDT, CDR2 YNNKEL (reference sequence). CDR3 coding DNA: TGTGCCAGCAGCCTCAGGGGGGACAATCAGCCCCAGCATTTT. It encodes CASSLRGDNQPQHF.

The chain links TRBV5-1 to TRBJ1-4; no clear D. The V end lost 0 bases, the J end lost 0 bases, and 9 bases lay between the germline ends. The CDR3 consists of 16 residues. The germline V gene has CDR1 SGHRS and CDR2 YFSETQ. This CDR3 reads CASSLGPVATNEKLFF. DNA of the CDR3: TGCGCCAGCAGCTTGGGGCCCGTTGCAACTAATGAAAAACTGTTTTTT. Full variable domain (remainder filled in from reference TRBV5-1 and TRBJ1-4): KAGVTQTPRYLIKTRGQQVTLSCSPISGHRSVSWYQQTPGQGLQFLFEYFSETQRNKGNFPGRFSGRQFSNSRSEMNVSTLELGDSALYLCASSLGPVATNEKLFFGSGTQLSVL.

The rearrangement joins TRBV12-3 or TRBV12-4 to TRBJ1-5; D is perhaps TRBD1 (6 bases). The CDR3 consists of 13 residues. The V end lost 1 base, the J end lost 7 bases, and 8 bases lay between the germline ends. CDR3 in amino acids: CASSLDRAQPQHF. The DNA of the CDR3 is TGTGCCAGCAGTTTAGACAGGGCCCAGCCCCAGCATTTT.

This clone was recorded at least ten times. The gene calls are TRBV5-6 and TRBJ1-2, with 7 nucleotides matching TRBD1. Germline V gene data show CDR1 as SGHDT and CDR2 as YYEEEE. CDR3 length: 13 residues. Trimming took 4 bases from V and 4 from J; bases not matched to a gene: 4. CDR3 DNA sequence: TGTGCCAGCAGCCCATGGGACAGCTATGGCTACACCTTC. Translation gives CASSPWDSYGYTF.

V usage is TRBV7-2 and J usage is TRBJ2-7; 9 bases line up with TRBD1. The CDR3 is made up of 14 amino acids. V shed 1 base, J shed 3 bases, and the junction held 1 base outside the gene matches. Germline V CDR1 and CDR2: SGHTA, FQGNSA. CDR3 DNA: TGTGCCAGCAGCTTAGTGACAGGGGGCTACGAGCAGTACTTC. Translating gives CASSLVTGGYEQYF.

CDR3 protein: CASSERAGGQPQHF. The CDR3 DNA is TGTGCCAGCAGTGAAAGGGCAGGGGGTCAGCCCCAGCATTTT. This chain links TRBV6-1 with TRBJ1-5, with 7 bases matching TRBD1. The length of the CDR3 is 14 residues. Losses at the gene ends were 2 bases for V and 6 bases for J; bases not matched to a gene: 4. Germline-derived CDR1 and CDR2 are MNHNS and SASEGT.

The chain carries TRBV10-3 and TRBJ2-2; tentatively, D is TRBD2 (5 bases). The CDR3 consists of 12 residues. Trimming cost V 6 bases and J 6 bases, with 8 bases left between them. Looked up from germline, CDR1 is ENHRY and CDR2 is SYGVKD. CDR3 coding DNA: TGTGCCATCAGCCCAGCGGCCGGGGAGCTGTTTTTT. It encodes CAISPAAGELFF.